This T cell receptor beta chain emerged from a study of preoperative IRX-2 immunotherapy in early breast cancer. Data came from immunoSEQ multiplex PCR; TCRdb stores just in-frame clones and leaves some out. The sample has about 62,000 clones, 94% seen once. The CDR3 covers 17 residues. CDR1 is MNHEY, CDR2 SMNVEV, per germline (reference sequence). V was cut by 4 bases and J by 5 bases, with 23 bases left in between. Specified treatment: preoperative locoregional IRX-2 cytokine immunotherapy. This clonotype was sampled from a human donor with breast cancer. This sample was obtained from a patient treated with IRX-2 immunotherapy. The V gene is TRBV27, the J gene TRBJ2-5; D possibly matches TRBD1 or TRBD2 (5 bases each). The CDR3 reads CASSSRGPGLRGETQYF. The DNA for the CDR3 is TGTGCCAGCAGTTCCCGGGGACCGGGCCTCAGAGGGGAGACCCAGTACTTC.